This TCR beta chain was recorded in a study of cytomegalovirus exposure and HLA in healthy donors. Study results and limitations: In a later analysis, at a false discovery rate of 0.05, about 17,000 TCR beta sequences matched HLA alleles. The authors confirmed in vitro that three CMV-associated chains were specific for CMV antigens. As a later analysis revealed, most CMV-associated TCR beta chains appeared HLA-restricted.

The V gene lost 2 bases and the J gene lost 3 bases, with 8 bases spanning the gap. There are 13 residues in the CDR3. Germline-derived CDR1 and CDR2 are WNHNN and SYGVQD (reference sequence). With respect to this clone: Antigen specificity is unknown.

With 60 Vbeta and 13 Jbeta primers, the PCR was carried out. Here immunoSEQ multiplex PCR was the method, and the copy in TCRdb shows in-frame clones only, minus some. This sample carries 38,000 or so clones, with 6.2% going to the ten biggest clones. The TCR originated in a man aged 25 to 40 in good health and CMV-seronegative. The chain joins TRBV10-1 to TRBJ2-7, with a possible D match to TRBD2 (5 bases). Sequenced sample: PBMCs. In nucleotides, the CDR3 is TGCGCCAGCAGTGAGGGACTGATCTACGAGCAGTACTTC. This sequence encodes CASSEGLIYEQYF.